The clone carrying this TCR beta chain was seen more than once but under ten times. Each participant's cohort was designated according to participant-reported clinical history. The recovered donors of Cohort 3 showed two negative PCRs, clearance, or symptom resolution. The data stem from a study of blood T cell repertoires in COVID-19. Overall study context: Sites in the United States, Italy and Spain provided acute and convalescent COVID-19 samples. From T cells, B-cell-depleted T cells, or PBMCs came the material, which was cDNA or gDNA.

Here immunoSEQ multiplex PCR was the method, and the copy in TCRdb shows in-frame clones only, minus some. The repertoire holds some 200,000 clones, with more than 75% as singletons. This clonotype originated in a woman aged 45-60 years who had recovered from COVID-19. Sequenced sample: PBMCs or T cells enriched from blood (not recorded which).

CDR3: CASSASGSSYNEQFF. CDR3 DNA: TGTGCCAGCAGCGCGAGCGGGAGCTCCTACAATGAGCAGTTCTTC. V usage is TRBV7-2 and J usage is TRBJ2-1; TRBD2 matches at 8 bases. The length of the CDR3 is 15 residues. The junction had 3 bases not matched to a gene; V was cut back by 5 bases and J by 0 bases. From germline, CDR1 is SGHTA and CDR2 FQGNSA.